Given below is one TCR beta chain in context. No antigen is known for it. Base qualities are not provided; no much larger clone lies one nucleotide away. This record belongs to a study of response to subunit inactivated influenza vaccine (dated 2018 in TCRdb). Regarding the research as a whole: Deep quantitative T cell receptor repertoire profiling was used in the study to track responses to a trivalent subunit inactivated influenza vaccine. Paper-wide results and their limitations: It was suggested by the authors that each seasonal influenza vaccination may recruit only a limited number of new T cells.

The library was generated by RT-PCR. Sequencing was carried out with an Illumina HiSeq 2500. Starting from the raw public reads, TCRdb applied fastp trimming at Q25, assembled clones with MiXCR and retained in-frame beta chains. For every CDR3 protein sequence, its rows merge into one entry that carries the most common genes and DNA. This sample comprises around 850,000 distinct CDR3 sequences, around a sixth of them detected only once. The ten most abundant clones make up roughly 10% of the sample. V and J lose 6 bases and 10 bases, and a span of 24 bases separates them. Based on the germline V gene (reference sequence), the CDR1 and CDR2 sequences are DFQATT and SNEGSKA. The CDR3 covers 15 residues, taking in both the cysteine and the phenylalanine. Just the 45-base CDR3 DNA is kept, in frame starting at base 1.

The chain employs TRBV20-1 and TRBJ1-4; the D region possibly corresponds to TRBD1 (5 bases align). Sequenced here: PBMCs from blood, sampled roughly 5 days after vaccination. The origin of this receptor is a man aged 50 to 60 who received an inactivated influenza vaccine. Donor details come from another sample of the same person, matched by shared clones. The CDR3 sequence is CSAQGHIRLSGKLFF. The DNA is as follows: TGCAGTGCACAAGGACACATAAGGCTAAGTGGAAAACTGTTTTTT.